This passage covers 2 T cell receptor beta chains from one sample sequenced in a study of blood T cell repertoires in COVID-19. The data were produced by immunoSEQ multiplex PCR, yet TCRdb's version contains in-frame clones alone and is incomplete. The data show some 150,000 clones, around nine tenths seen once. Material for sequencing was peripheral blood. The receptors here all came from a woman in her forties with acute or convalescent COVID-19.

This clone showed up just a few times. The V gene is TRBV9, the J gene TRBJ1-4; D remains ambiguous. Trimming removed 0 bases at V and 2 bases at J, with 14 bases between. The CDR3 is 17 amino acids. Germline CDR1 and CDR2: SGDLS and YYNGEE. The CDR3 region has the DNA TGTGCCAGCAGCGTAGGGGTCGATGGGAGGACTAATGAAAAACTGTTTTTT. Amino acids: CASSVGVDGRTNEKLFF.

The chain joins TRBV7-8 to TRBJ2-2; 10 bases fit TRBD2. V lost 2 bases and J lost 4; bases outside the gene matches: 10. Germline CDR1 is SGHVS and CDR2 is FQNEAQ. CDR3 length: 18 amino acids. CDR3 sequence reads: CASSLSLAGEVGTGELFF. CDR3 DNA: TGTGCCAGCAGCTTATCGCTAGCGGGAGAGGTCGGCACCGGGGAGCTGTTTTTT.